A single sample gave rise to the 18 T cell receptor beta chains below, sequenced in a study of cytomegalovirus exposure and HLA in healthy donors. The PCR had 60 Vbeta and 13 Jbeta primers. The repertoire was sequenced with immunoSEQ multiplex PCR; TCRdb's copy has only in-frame clones and lacks some. This sample has some 150,000 clones, with 75% found just once. The sequenced material came from PBMCs. These receptor sequences come from a young man in good health and CMV-seronegative.

This clone occurred a few times. Its ends do not fully match the called genes, so a read error is possible. This rearrangement joins TRBV7-8 to TRBJ2-6, with D maybe TRBD1 (5 bases). The CDR3 runs 17 residues. CDR1 is SGHVS and CDR2 is FQNEAQ in the germline V gene. The CDR3 DNA sequence: TGTGCCAGCAGCTTATCCTTGACCCTTGGTGGGGCCAACGGCCTGACTTTC. Translated: CASSLSLTLGGANGLTF.

This chain links TRBV2 with TRBJ2-7, with D possibly TRBD2 on 5 matching bases. Germline assignment: CDR1 SNHLY and CDR2 FYNNEI. CDR3 length: 13 residues. V was pared by 4 bases and J by 9 bases, with 16 bases between. CDR3 protein: CASSGEGWARQYF. As DNA, the CDR3 is TGTGCCAGCAGTGGCGAGGGATGGGCACGGCAGTACTTC.

The chain has TRBV19 and TRBJ1-1, with 8 bases matching TRBD1. Germline-derived CDR1 and CDR2 are LNHDA and SQIVND (reference sequence). With 5 bases clipped from V and 0 bases from J, the junction kept 5 bases outside the gene matches. The CDR3 has 15 amino acids. The CDR3 sequence is CASSDPGQVNTEAFF. The DNA for the CDR3 is TGTGCCAGTAGTGATCCGGGACAGGTGAACACTGAAGCTTTCTTT.

V gene TRBV7-6 combines with J gene TRBJ2-3; possibly TRBD1 for D (5 bases). Per germline, CDR1 SGHVS and CDR2 FNYEAQ. The length of the CDR3 is 14 residues. The ends were cut back, 5 bases at V and 0 bases at J, with 9 bases in the middle. CDR3 nucleotides: TGTGCCAGCAGCCGGACACAAAGCACAGATACGCAGTATTTT. It yields the protein CASSRTQSTDTQYF.

The CDR3 loop reads CASSPTGGHTEAFF. DNA for the CDR3: TGTGCCAGCAGCCCTACAGGGGGGCACACTGAAGCTTTCTTT. The chain has TRBV7-9 and TRBJ1-1; TRBD1 matches 8 bases. Germline V gene sequence: CDR1 SEHNR, CDR2 FQNEAQ (reference sequence). The CDR3 has 14 residues. The trim removed 5 bases at V and 3 bases at J, leaving 5 bases unmatched.

The chain employs TRBV2 and TRBJ2-5; TRBD1 matches at 9 bases. CDR1 and CDR2 from the germline V gene are SNHLY and FYNNEI. The CDR3 totals 12 residues. V was clipped by 8 bases and J by 3 bases; unmatched bases: 1. CDR3 coding DNA: TGTGCCAGCGACAGGGGGGAAGAGACCCAGTACTTC. Residues: CASDRGEETQYF. Drawing the rest from reference TRBV2 and TRBJ2-5, the complete variable domain is EPEVTQTPSHQVTQMGQEVILRCVPISNHLYFYWYRQILGQKVEFLVSFYNNEISEKSEIFDDQFSVERPDGSNFTLKIRSTKLEDSAMYFCASDRGEETQYFGPGTRLLVL.

J is TRBJ2-7 and V is TRBV25-1; a possible D gene is TRBD2 (7 bases). V lost 0 bases to trimming and J lost 5 bases, with 14 bases between them. CDR1 and CDR2 from the germline V gene are MGHDK and SYGVNS. The length of the CDR3 is 15 residues. CDR3 bases: TGTGCCAGCAGTGAATATAGGGGGGCGGGGGACGAGCAGTACTTC. Translating it yields CASSEYRGAGDEQYF.

The V call is TRBV5-1, the J call TRBJ1-2; D gene uncertain. The ends were cut back, 4 bases at V and 14 bases at J, with 21 bases in the middle. Germline V gene sequence: CDR1 SGHRS, CDR2 YFSETQ. The CDR3 runs 13 residues. CDR3 loop: CASSREINGDRTF. The CDR3 nucleotides are TGCGCCAGCAGCCGGGAGATTAACGGGGATCGGACCTTC.

This chain uses TRBV7-9 with TRBJ2-3, with D possibly TRBD2 on 6 matching bases. Germline V gives CDR1 SEHNR, CDR2 FQNEAQ (reference sequence). V was pared by 5 bases and J by 2 bases, with 17 bases between. The CDR3 has 16 residues. CDR3 loop: CASSRGVSGYTDTQYF. The CDR3, as DNA: TGTGCCAGCAGCCGGGGTGTTAGCGGATACACAGATACGCAGTATTTT.

A few counts support this clone. The V and J genes are TRBV9 and TRBJ2-7; D remains unclear. The V gene's germline CDR1 is SGDLS and CDR2 YYNGEE. Trimming shortened V by 0 bases and J by 7 bases, and 17 bases separated the two germline ends. The length of the CDR3 is 15 residues. Here the CDR3 DNA reads TGTGCCAGCAGCGTAGGACACGGCGAGAGACAAGAGCAGTACTTC. It translates to CASSVGHGERQEQYF. The complete variable domain, with remaining parts taken from reference TRBV9 and TRBJ2-7, reads DSGVTQTPKHLITATGQRVTLRCSPRSGDLSVYWYQQSLDQGLQFLIQYYNGEERAKGNILERFSAQQFPDLHSELNLSSLELGDSALYFCASSVGHGERQEQYFGPGTRLTVT.

The V and J genes are TRBV28 and TRBJ2-3, with D tentatively TRBD1 (7 bases). The CDR3 length is 15 residues. V lost 10 bases, J lost 2 bases, and 19 bases lay in between. Germline V gives CDR1 MDHEN, CDR2 SYDVKM. In DNA, the CDR3 is TGTGCCACTCAGACAGGGAGGAGGGCCACAGATACGCAGTATTTT. As protein: CATQTGRRATDTQYF.

The chain employs TRBV5-1 and TRBJ1-1; unclear D gene. CDR1 and CDR2 from the germline V gene are SGHRS and YFSETQ. The CDR3 covers 13 residues. V was pared by 0 bases and J by 4 bases, with 7 bases between. CDR3 nucleotide sequence: TGCGCCAGCAGCTTGGCGGCGGGCACTGAAGCTTTCTTT. It yields the protein CASSLAAGTEAFF.

About this clone: Relative to the germline gene, one junction end is altered; a read error may explain this. V is TRBV2 and J is TRBJ2-4; TRBD1 matches 7 bases. The CDR3 extends over 14 amino acids. CDR1 and CDR2 (germline): SNHLY, FYNNEI. The chain's CDR3 is CASSEEGAKNSQYF. CDR3 nucleotides: TGTGCCAGCAGTGAAGAGGGGGCCAAAAACAGTCAGTACTTC.

The genes are TRBV15 and TRBJ2-3; D ambiguous. The V gene lost 1 base and the J gene lost 0 bases, with 11 bases spanning the gap. Germline V gene data show CDR1 as LNHNV and CDR2 as YYDKDF (reference sequence). The CDR3 totals 16 residues. CDR3 amino acids: CATSRGLAPSTDTQYF. Here the CDR3 DNA reads TGTGCCACCAGCAGAGGACTGGCTCCTAGCACAGATACGCAGTATTTT.

CDR3 loop: CASSLRGALYLNTGELFF. CDR3 nucleotide sequence: TGCGCCAGCAGCCTTCGGGGGGCCCTATACTTGAACACCGGGGAGCTGTTTTTT. This chain uses TRBV5-1 with TRBJ2-2, with D possibly being TRBD2 (7 bases). Germline V gene sequence: CDR1 SGHRS, CDR2 YFSETQ. Trimming stripped 4 bases from V and 1 base from J, with 20 bases between. CDR3 length equals 18 residues. Filled out from reference TRBV5-1 and TRBJ2-2, the complete variable domain reads KAGVTQTPRYLIKTRGQQVTLSCSPISGHRSVSWYQQTPGQGLQFLFEYFSETQRNKGNFPGRFSGRQFSNSRSEMNVSTLELGDSALYLCASSLRGALYLNTGELFFGEGSRLTVL.

The chain links TRBV30 to TRBJ2-7, with 8 nucleotides matching TRBD1. From germline, CDR1 is GTSNPN and CDR2 SVGIG (reference sequence). CDR3 length: 15 amino acids. J was trimmed by 4 bases and V by 5 bases; bases with no gene match: 13. The CDR3: CAWASLQGAGYEQYF. The DNA for the CDR3 is TGTGCCTGGGCTTCGCTTCAGGGGGCCGGGTACGAGCAGTACTTC.

The chain links TRBV15 to TRBJ2-7, with D tentatively TRBD2 (5 bases). The CDR3 contains 14 residues. The V gene's germline CDR1 is LNHNV and CDR2 YYDKDF (reference sequence). Trimming cost V 1 base and J 4 bases, with 11 bases left between them. The CDR3 here is CATSRALGGYEQYF. CDR3 sequence (DNA): TGTGCCACCAGCAGAGCTTTAGGCGGGTACGAGCAGTACTTC.

This chain's CDR3 is CASSIGMRNYGYTF. CDR3 coding DNA: TGTGCCAGTAGTATTGGCATGAGGAACTATGGCTACACCTTC. The chain joins TRBV19 to TRBJ1-2; D is unclear. V lost 3 bases and J 2 bases, leaving 10 bases between the germline ends. This CDR3 region has 14 residues. From germline, CDR1 is LNHDA and CDR2 SQIVND (reference sequence).